The 2 T cell receptor beta chains below all came from one sample that was sequenced in a study of regulatory T cells in long-lasting Graves disease. Construction of TCR beta libraries relied on iRepertoire HTBI primers and on Arm-PCR targeting CDR3 regions. One entry per CDR3 protein, called by TCRdb with MiXCR from the multiplex PCR reads. The data show about 440,000 distinct CDR3 sequences, approximately 16% seen once. Time point in this sample: newly diagnosed GD, antithyroid drugs for less than 3 months. From PBMCs, RNA was extracted and then used to make the TCR library. Separately, the same data were catalogued under a study of T cells in Graves' hyperthyroidism and ophthalmopathy.

The sequencing here drew on peripheral blood mononuclear cells (PBMCs), taken at new diagnosis, from a patient treated with antithyroid drugs. These receptor sequences come from a woman aged 18-29 years with Graves disease.

This clonotype was counted many times. The rearrangement joins TRBV5-1 to TRBJ2-4; 9 bases are shared with TRBD1. The J call is in doubt because the DNA end fits TRBJ2-5 better. The CDR3 covers 15 residues. Germline CDR1 SGHRS, CDR2 YFSETQ. The CDR3 sequence: CASSLEMGQGKTQYF. CDR3 coding DNA: TGCGCCAGCAGCTTGGAGATGGGACAGGGAAAGACCCAGTACTTC.

A few counts support this clonotype. The rearrangement joins TRBV5-1 to TRBJ2-1, with 11 bases identical to TRBD2. The CDR3 covers 17 residues. V shed 3 bases, J shed 3 bases, and the junction held 8 bases outside the gene matches. Germline CDR1 reads SGHRS; CDR2 reads YFSETQ. The CDR3: CASSYTVAGGRYNEQFF. The CDR3 DNA is TGCGCCAGCAGCTATACTGTAGCGGGAGGGCGCTACAATGAGCAGTTCTTC.